This entry lists 11 T cell receptor beta chains sequenced from one sample in a study of blood T cells in healthy people across ages. A second PCR, run for 7 to 11 cycles, used a sample-barcoded 5' primer plus a J-beta primer mix. Each CDR3 protein is one row after TCRdb ran MiXCR on the 5' RACE reads. The sample includes approximately 900,000 distinct CDR3 sequences, about 27% of them seen just once. A further study also used this sample, focusing on T cells of mothers and their children.

Input material: blood. The receptor set was obtained from a middle-aged woman in good health.

The sample holds one count of this clonotype. The rearrangement links TRBV2 to TRBJ2-7; 9 bases align to TRBD1. This CDR3 has 14 amino acids. Germline CDR1 reads SNHLY; CDR2 reads FYNNEI. After removal of 7 bases from V and 5 bases from J, the junction contained 9 bases not matched to a gene. The CDR3: CASTSRTGVHEQYF. In DNA form, the CDR3 reads TGTGCCAGCACCTCCCGGACAGGGGTCCACGAGCAGTACTTC.

The rearrangement links TRBV20-1 to TRBJ2-1; D gene uncertain. V lost 0 bases and J lost 4, with 10 bases in between. CDR1 DFQATT and CDR2 SNEGSKA come from the germline V gene (reference sequence). There are 14 residues in the CDR3. CDR3 DNA sequence: TGCAGTGCTAGAGATCTGGGCGGTTACAATGAGCAGTTCTTC. Translated: CSARDLGGYNEQFF.

Only a few counts were recorded for this clonotype. The rearrangement links TRBV20-1 to TRBJ2-2; 9 bases agree with TRBD1. The V gene end was trimmed by 6 bases and the J gene end by 5 bases; junction bases not matched to a gene: 10. Germline V gene lookup returns CDR1 DFQATT and CDR2 SNEGSKA (reference sequence). The CDR3 has 15 amino acids. DNA of the CDR3: TGCAGTGCCGGACGGCCTGGGACAGGGACCGGGGAGCTGTTTTTT. This translates into CSAGRPGTGTGELFF.

In regard to this clonotype: Its ends do not fully match the called genes, so a read error is possible. The gene calls are TRBV25-1 and TRBJ1-2; TRBD1 is a possible D gene (5 bases). This CDR3 has 13 amino acids. CDR1 is MGHDK, CDR2 SYGVNS, per germline. CDR3 region: CASSAVGQGPRSF. The CDR3 DNA sequence: TGTGCCAGCAGTGCGGTAGGACAAGGACCCAGGTCCTTC.

This rearrangement joins TRBV29-1 to TRBJ2-7; D perhaps matches TRBD1 (6 bases). V dropped 1 base and J dropped 6 bases, with 13 bases sitting between them. Germline V gene lookup returns CDR1 SQVTM and CDR2 ANQGSEA. This CDR3 is 13 amino acids long. CDR3 bases: TGCAGCGTTGAAGCTCGGCAGGGGCTCGAGCAGTACTTC. Its protein is CSVEARQGLEQYF.

The rearrangement links TRBV5-1 to TRBJ1-1; D call uncertain. The CDR3 is 14 amino acids. V lost 1 base to trimming and J lost 0 bases, with 7 bases between them. The germline gives CDR1 SGHRS, CDR2 YFSETQ. This chain's CDR3 is CASSLQTMNTEAFF. The CDR3 DNA reads TGCGCCAGCAGCTTGCAGACGATGAACACTGAAGCTTTCTTT.

The V gene is TRBV20-1, the J gene TRBJ1-2; 11 positions match TRBD1. CDR3 length: 13 residues. Germline assignment: CDR1 DFQATT and CDR2 SNEGSKA (reference sequence). The V segment lost 6 bases and the J segment 4 bases; nucleotides outside the gene matches: 4. The CDR3 sequence is CSALGQGGYGYTF. The CDR3 nucleotides are TGCAGTGCCTTGGGACAGGGGGGCTATGGCTACACCTTC.

This clonotype was seen a handful of times. The J gene is TRBJ2-5, the V gene TRBV7-9; 10 bases agree with TRBD2. The V segment lost 3 bases and the J segment 0 bases; nucleotides outside the gene matches: 7. This CDR3 is 17 amino acids long. The V gene's germline CDR1 is SEHNR and CDR2 FQNEAQ (reference sequence). The CDR3 spells CASSFPSGGSYQETQYF. The DNA for the CDR3 is TGTGCCAGCAGCTTCCCTAGCGGGGGCTCCTACCAAGAGACCCAGTACTTC.

V is TRBV4-3 and J is TRBJ1-2; 9 bases agree with TRBD1. V shed 0 bases, J shed 1 base, and the junction held 6 bases outside the gene matches. The CDR3 spans 17 residues. The V gene's germline CDR1 is LGHNA and CDR2 YSLEER. CDR3 residues: CASSQDGTGIFNYGYTF. CDR3 DNA: TGCGCCAGCAGCCAAGACGGGACAGGGATATTTAACTATGGCTACACCTTC.

Of note for this clonotype: A read error may explain this, as a much larger clone is one base away. The chain has TRBV20-1 and TRBJ1-2; D gene uncertain. V gave up 3 bases and J gave up 4 bases, with 15 bases separating them. Germline V gives CDR1 DFQATT, CDR2 SNEGSKA (reference sequence). The CDR3 covers 14 residues. The CDR3 protein is CSASGQATSYGYTF. The CDR3 DNA reads TGCAGTGCTAGTGGGCAGGCGACTAGCTATGGCTACACCTTC.

This clonotype was seen many times. This chain uses TRBV6-5 with TRBJ1-5; D remains ambiguous. The CDR3 runs to 13 residues. Per germline, CDR1 MNHEY and CDR2 SVGAGI. The V and J ends lost 6 bases and 5 bases respectively, with 11 bases between them. The CDR3 loop is CASRAGIHQPQHF. The CDR3 bases are TGTGCCAGCAGGGCCGGGATCCATCAGCCCCAGCATTTT.